This T cell receptor (beta chain) was sequenced in a study of CD8 T cells in Susac syndrome. RNA totalling about 0.45 to 1 ug underwent reverse transcription with random hexamers. Multiplex immunoSEQ PCR targeted 54 Vbeta and 13 Jbeta TCR beta segments. TCRdb recomputed calls from the immunoSEQ multiplex PCR reads with MiXCR, one row per CDR3 protein. The profile shows some 200,000 distinct CDR3 sequences, roughly 90% of them singletons. Blood CD8+ and CD4+ T cells underwent high-throughput TCR beta sequencing. The multiple sclerosis control group was made up of treatment-naive patients with stable or active relapsing-remitting disease. Negative isolation was used for CD8+ and CD4+ T cells and FACS enrichment for TEMRA cells. The CDR3 covers 14 residues. The V end was cut by 4 bases, the J end by 4 bases, with 11 bases between. CDR1 and CDR2 (germline): LNHDA, SQIVND (reference sequence).

Sequencing was carried out using CD8+ T cells from PBMCs. The J gene is TRBJ1-5, the V gene TRBV19; D possibly corresponds to TRBD1 (5 bases). This clonotype was sampled from a human donor with multiple sclerosis. The CDR3 protein is CASSTGYANQPQHF. DNA of the CDR3: TGTGCCAGTAGTACAGGGTACGCGAATCAGCCCCAGCATTTT.